The clone carrying this T cell receptor (beta chain) was observed a handful of times. The antigen is unknown. These data are taken from a study of shared clonotypes between healthy human individuals. Study-level points and caveats: Memory subsets generally showed lower estimated richness than naive subsets.

Assay used: immunoSEQ multiplex PCR; TCRdb lists only in-frame clones, some missing. The table shows over a million clones, with about four fifths occurring only once. V was pared by 7 bases and J by 3 bases, with 4 bases of the junction left unmatched. The V gene's germline CDR1 is SNHLY and CDR2 FYNNEI. This CDR3 contains 14 residues. What was sequenced was memory CD4+ T cells from PBMCs. The subset denotes: CD45RA-negative fraction. The chain recombines TRBV2 with TRBJ2-5, with 11 bases that match TRBD2. The receptor's source is a man between 18 and 35 years old in good health. Some clones in this sample may be carry-over from other donors' samples. Written as DNA, the CDR3 is TGTGCCAGCACCCGACTAGCGGGAAAAGAGACCCAGTACTTC. This codes for CASTRLAGKETQYF.